The 21 T cell receptor beta chains below come from one sample, sequenced in a study of blood T cell repertoires in COVID-19. Assay: immunoSEQ multiplex PCR; the TCRdb copy retains only in-frame clones and omits some. Among roughly 140,000 clones listed, about 91% were seen once. Sequences were obtained from peripheral blood. These receptor sequences come from a human donor in a cohort sampled during active COVID-19.

The chain joins TRBV5-1 to TRBJ1-2, with TRBD1 matching 7 bases. This CDR3 is 15 amino acids long. After removal of 2 bases from V and 3 bases from J, the junction contained 7 bases not matched to a gene. Germline V CDR1 and CDR2: SGHRS, YFSETQ. CDR3 region: CASSFGDRDDYGYTF. CDR3 DNA sequence: TGCGCCAGCAGCTTCGGCGACAGGGATGACTATGGCTACACCTTC.

The chain links TRBV19 to TRBJ2-7, with D maybe TRBD1 (5 bases). From germline, CDR1 is LNHDA and CDR2 SQIVND (reference sequence). V lost 5 bases and J lost 1, with 12 bases in between. The CDR3 covers 14 residues. The chain's CDR3 is CASSPRASSYEQYF. The CDR3 DNA reads TGTGCCAGTAGTCCCAGGGCCTCATCCTACGAGCAGTACTTC.

The chain uses TRBV6-6 and TRBJ2-5; TRBD1 matches at 8 bases. Unmatched junction bases numbered 6, after V lost 7 bases and J lost 5 bases. The CDR3 is 13 residues long. CDR1 is MNHNY and CDR2 is SVGAGI in the germline V gene (reference sequence). CDR3 nucleotides: TGTGCCAGCAAGGACAGGGAGCAGGAGACCCAGTACTTC. Translated, it gives CASKDREQETQYF.

The chain combines TRBV27 with TRBJ1-2; the match to TRBD1 covers 10 bases. The J segment lost 4 bases and the V segment lost 10 bases, leaving 12 bases of the junction unmatched. Germline loops: CDR1 MNHEY, CDR2 SMNVEV (reference sequence). There are 15 residues in the CDR3. CDR3 in amino acids: CATKPGQGLLYGYTF. The CDR3 DNA reads TGTGCCACCAAACCGGGACAGGGGCTTCTCTATGGCTACACCTTC.

This clone has a handful of counts. CDR3 DNA sequence: TGCGCCAGCAGCGAAGTCCCTAGGATGGCTTCTGGGGCCAACGTCCTGACTTTC. It encodes CASSEVPRMASGANVLTF. The J gene is TRBJ2-6, the V gene TRBV5-1; D remains unclear. The CDR3 is 18 residues long. V shed 4 bases and J shed 1 base, with 18 bases lying between them. Germline CDR1 is SGHRS and CDR2 is YFSETQ.

This sequence joins TRBV5-1 and TRBJ2-3; 10 nucleotides align to TRBD1. Germline assignment: CDR1 SGHRS and CDR2 YFSETQ. The CDR3 covers 14 residues. With 5 bases clipped from V and 7 bases from J, the junction kept 7 bases outside the gene matches. DNA of the CDR3: TGCGCCAGCAGGGAGGACAGGGGGATGAATACGCAGTATTTT. Its protein is CASREDRGMNTQYF.

The V call is TRBV5-8, the J call TRBJ2-7, with TRBD1 matching 7 bases. The CDR3 loop spans 15 amino acids. Germline loops: CDR1 SGHTS, CDR2 YDEGEE. The J segment lost 3 bases and the V segment lost 4 bases, leaving 10 bases of the junction unmatched. The CDR3 loop is CASSPLDRSNYEQYF. DNA of the CDR3: TGTGCCAGCAGCCCCCTGGACAGGTCAAACTACGAGCAGTACTTC. The full variable domain, its missing parts supplied by reference TRBV5-8 and TRBJ2-7, is EAGVTQSPTHLIKTRGQQATLRCSPISGHTSVYWYQQALGLGLQFLLWYDEGEERNRGNFPPRFSGRQFPNYSSELNVNALELEDSALYLCASSPLDRSNYEQYFGPGTRLTVT.

Points on this clone: Given the absence of the conserved phenylalanine or tryptophan at the CDR3 end, a read error is likely. Because the CDR3's place on the DNA is in doubt, the DNA is left out and the CDR3 is given as listed by TCRdb. The chain recombines TRBV3-1 (or the pseudogene TRBV3-2) with TRBJ2-7; the table assigns TRBD1, which was not confirmed against the DNA. Including both end residues, the CDR3 is 8 amino acids long. Germline CDR1 is LGHDT and CDR2 is YNNKEL (reference sequence). CDR3 loop: CASSHRGH.

The genes are TRBV7-3 and TRBJ2-1, with a possible D match to TRBD2 (7 bases). Germline V gene data show CDR1 as SGHTA and CDR2 as FQGTGA. The CDR3 covers 14 residues. V shed 3 bases and J shed 2 bases, with 8 bases lying between them. The CDR3 loop reads CASSFGGPYNEQFF. The CDR3 DNA reads TGTGCCAGCAGCTTCGGGGGGCCCTACAATGAGCAGTTCTTC. The whole variable domain, filled in from reference TRBV7-3 and TRBJ2-1, reads GAGVSQTPSNKVTEKGKYVELRCDPISGHTALYWYRQSLGQGPEFLIYFQGTGAADDSGLPNDRFFAVRPEGSVSTLKIQRTERGDSAVYLCASSFGGPYNEQFFGPGTRLTVL.

The V and J genes are TRBV27 and TRBJ2-5, with TRBD2 matching 7 bases. Per germline, CDR1 MNHEY and CDR2 SMNVEV (reference sequence). There are 17 residues in the CDR3. V shed 3 bases and J 5 bases; nucleotides not matched to a gene: 15. The CDR3 here is CASSFLAGDWAGETQYF. The CDR3 DNA is TGTGCCAGCAGTTTCTTAGCGGGTGACTGGGCGGGGGAGACCCAGTACTTC.

The V and J genes are TRBV6-5 and TRBJ1-1; D is undetermined. V lost 0 bases to trimming and J lost 1 base, with 9 bases between them. Germline V CDR1 and CDR2: MNHEY, SVGAGI. CDR3 length equals 15 residues. The CDR3 sequence is CASSYSTRPNTEAFF. CDR3 DNA sequence: TGTGCCAGCAGTTACTCGACACGCCCGAACACTGAAGCTTTCTTT.

This chain joins TRBV15 and TRBJ1-5; no definite D call. Deletions cut 1 base from V and 1 base from J, with 11 bases between. This CDR3 comprises 16 residues. Germline lookup yields CDR1 LNHNV and CDR2 YYDKDF (reference sequence). CDR3 coding DNA: TGTGCCACCAGCAGAGGAGGAGTTCTGAGCAATCAGCCCCAGCATTTT. As protein: CATSRGGVLSNQPQHF.

The chain couples TRBV7-2 to TRBJ2-3, with TRBD2 matching over 7 bases. This CDR3 comprises 16 residues. Germline trimming cut 1 base from V and 1 base from J; bases unmatched to any gene: 5. CDR1 SGHTA and CDR2 FQGNSA come from the germline V gene. The CDR3 region is CASSLGSAGGTDTQYF. Written as DNA, the CDR3 is TGTGCCAGCAGCTTAGGGTCCGCGGGGGGCACAGATACGCAGTATTTT.

V usage is TRBV5-4 and J usage is TRBJ2-4; 7 positions match TRBD1. The trim removed 4 bases at V and 0 bases at J, leaving 7 bases unmatched. Germline CDR1 is SGHNT and CDR2 is YYREEE (reference sequence). The CDR3 totals 16 residues. CDR3 sequence reads: CASSPRTGLAKNIQYF. The CDR3 coding sequence is TGTGCCAGCAGCCCAAGGACAGGACTAGCCAAAAACATTCAGTACTTC.

The J gene is TRBJ2-1, the V gene TRBV5-1, with 8 bases identical to TRBD2. Germline CDR1 and CDR2: SGHRS and YFSETQ. CDR3 size: 15 residues. V lost 0 bases to trimming and J lost 9 bases; unmatched junction nucleotides: 8. CDR3 nucleotides: TGCGCCAGCAGCTTGGCGGGGGGGCTTGCGGGTGAGCAGTTCTTC. Translated: CASSLAGGLAGEQFF.

The chain employs TRBV28 and TRBJ2-7; 14 nucleotides line up with TRBD2. With V trimmed by 7 bases and J by 11 bases, 10 bases remained unmatched. Germline values: CDR1 MDHEN, CDR2 SYDVKM. The CDR3 has 14 residues. The CDR3 DNA follows: TGTGCCAGCAACATGACTAGCGGGGGGGCCGTGGAGTACTTC. Translated: CASNMTSGGAVEYF.

The genes are TRBV14 and TRBJ2-5; 10 positions match TRBD2. The V segment lost 0 bases and the J segment 4 bases; nucleotides outside the gene matches: 17. Germline V gene lookup returns CDR1 SGHDN and CDR2 FVKESK. The CDR3 totals 20 residues. CDR3 region: CASSQDREWSSGGAIETQYF. As DNA, the CDR3 is TGTGCCAGCAGCCAAGATCGAGAGTGGTCGAGCGGGGGGGCCATAGAGACCCAGTACTTC.

The chain is built from TRBV5-6 and TRBJ2-7, with D possibly matching TRBD2 (6 bases). Germline values: CDR1 SGHDT, CDR2 YYEEEE. The CDR3 loop spans 13 amino acids. Trimming took 0 bases from V and 7 from J, leaving 11 bases between them. CDR3 sequence: CASSLAGGKEQYF. CDR3 nucleotides: TGTGCCAGCAGCTTGGCCGGGGGAAAAGAGCAGTACTTC.

The rearrangement joins TRBV11-2 to TRBJ2-2; 7 bases match TRBD1. CDR1 and CDR2 from the germline V gene are SGHAT and FQNNGV. The junction had 6 bases not matched to a gene; V was cut back by 3 bases and J by 2 bases. There are 16 residues in the CDR3. CDR3 nucleotide sequence: TGTGCCAGCAGCTTTAGTACAGGGGCCAACACCGGGGAGCTGTTTTTT. Its translation: CASSFSTGANTGELFF.

The chain is built from TRBV4-2 and TRBJ1-5, with no clear D. V lost 0 bases and J lost 4, with 10 bases in between. CDR3 length: 15 residues. The germline V gene encodes CDR1 LGHNA and CDR2 YNFKEQ. The CDR3 nucleotides are TGTGCCAGCAGCCAAGATCGGACGGGGAATCAGCCCCAGCATTTT. It is translated as CASSQDRTGNQPQHF.

The chain joins TRBV27 to TRBJ2-3; 11 bases fit TRBD2. Germline CDR1 MNHEY, CDR2 SMNVEV (reference sequence). J lost 1 base, V lost 0 bases, and 6 bases had no gene match. The CDR3 is 18 residues long. The CDR3 DNA is TGTGCCAGCAGTTTATCTAGACTAGCGGGGACTCGCACAGATACGCAGTATTTT. This translates into CASSLSRLAGTRTDTQYF.